These 27 T cell receptor beta chains were all obtained from the same sample, sequenced in a study of control samples from healthy donors and cancer patients. The method was immunoSEQ multiplex PCR; TCRdb's version includes in-frame clones alone and lacks a portion of them. The profile shows 150,000 to 190,000 clones, over 90% of them singletons. Material for sequencing was blood. These receptors were obtained from a man between 45 and 60 years old in good health.

V usage is TRBV30 and J usage is TRBJ2-4; 12 bases fit TRBD1. V lost 4 bases to trimming and J lost 3 bases; unmatched junction nucleotides: 4. The CDR3 is 15 amino acids. CDR1 is GTSNPN, CDR2 SVGIG, per germline (reference sequence). In nucleotides, the CDR3 is TGTGCCTGGAAGGGGACAGGGGGCGTCAAAAACATTCAGTACTTC. It is translated as CAWKGTGGVKNIQYF.

The V gene is TRBV27, the J gene TRBJ1-2; TRBD1 matches at 7 bases. V shed 6 bases and J 4 bases; nucleotides not matched to a gene: 8. This CDR3 region has 14 residues. Germline CDR1 MNHEY, CDR2 SMNVEV (reference sequence). This CDR3 is CASRVGQASYGYTF. Here the CDR3 DNA reads TGTGCCAGCAGGGTAGGACAGGCATCCTATGGCTACACCTTC.

The chain couples TRBV3-1 (or the pseudogene TRBV3-2) to TRBJ2-7, with 9 bases matching TRBD1. Germline V lookup: CDR1 LGHDT, CDR2 YNNKEL (reference sequence). V was pared by 6 bases and J by 3 bases, with 9 bases of the junction left unmatched. CDR3 length: 15 residues. DNA of the CDR3: TGTGCCAGCAGTCCCGGACAGGGGTTGGGCTACGAGCAGTACTTC. It translates to CASSPGQGLGYEQYF.

V gene TRBV29-1 combines with J gene TRBJ1-5, with 8 bases aligning to TRBD1. Germline CDR1 is SQVTM and CDR2 is ANQGSEA. V dropped 6 bases and J dropped 3; count of bases not matched to a gene: 4. This CDR3 has 13 residues. CDR3 bases: TGCAGCGTAAGGACAGGGAACAATCAGCCCCAGCATTTT. Translation: CSVRTGNNQPQHF.

The gene calls are TRBV2 and TRBJ2-7, with D possibly being TRBD2 (6 bases). CDR3 size: 14 residues. The V gene lost 2 bases and the J gene lost 2 bases, with 10 bases spanning the gap. In germline, CDR1 is SNHLY, CDR2 FYNNEI. CDR3 sequence (DNA): TGTGCCAGCAGTGAACGGGACTTAGCCTACGAGCAGTACTTC. As protein: CASSERDLAYEQYF.

This chain uses TRBV7-9 with TRBJ2-2; D uncertain. The germline V gene has CDR1 SEHNR and CDR2 FQNEAQ (reference sequence). The CDR3 consists of 12 residues. V shed 1 base and J shed 6 bases, with 3 bases lying between them. CDR3 loop: CASSLEAGELFF. CDR3 DNA sequence: TGTGCCAGCAGCTTAGAGGCCGGGGAGCTGTTTTTT.

V usage is TRBV24-1 and J usage is TRBJ2-5; D gene ambiguous. Germline V lookup: CDR1 KGHDR, CDR2 SFDVKD. This CDR3 has 16 amino acids. Trimming cost V 2 bases and J 3 bases, with 15 bases left between them. CDR3 protein: CATSDSTAELEETQYF. The CDR3 nucleotides are TGTGCCACCAGTGATTCCACGGCAGAACTTGAAGAGACCCAGTACTTC.

The V gene is TRBV11-2, the J gene TRBJ2-5; no clear D. V lost 4 bases and J 4 bases, leaving 19 bases between the germline ends. Germline V gives CDR1 SGHAT, CDR2 FQNNGV. This CDR3 has 16 residues. The DNA for the CDR3 is TGTGCCAGCAGCTCCTTTTCTGCGGTCAAATCAGAGACCCAGTACTTC. Protein: CASSSFSAVKSETQYF.

V usage is TRBV5-1 and J usage is TRBJ2-3; tentatively, D is TRBD1 or TRBD2 (5 bases each). Trimming shortened V by 3 bases and J by 2 bases, and 13 bases separated the two germline ends. The length of the CDR3 is 15 residues. CDR1 and CDR2 (germline): SGHRS, YFSETQ. CDR3 protein: CASSWGQGPTDTQYF. For the CDR3, the DNA is TGCGCCAGCAGCTGGGGCCAGGGACCCACAGATACGCAGTATTTT.

The J gene is TRBJ1-1, the V gene TRBV19; tentative D call: TRBD1 (6 bases). Germline V gives CDR1 LNHDA, CDR2 SQIVND (reference sequence). V lost 5 bases to trimming and J lost 1 base, with 11 bases between them. The CDR3 spans 14 residues. CDR3 sequence (DNA): TGTGCCAGTAGTCTTGACAGGTGGAACACTGAAGCTTTCTTT. Amino acids: CASSLDRWNTEAFF. The full variable domain, its missing parts supplied by reference TRBV19 and TRBJ1-1, is DGGITQSPKYLFRKEGQNVTLSCEQNLNHDAMYWYRQDPGQGLRLIYYSQIVNDFQKGDIAEGYSVSREKKESFPLTVTSAQKNPTAFYLCASSLDRWNTEAFFGQGTRLTVV.

The gene calls are TRBV5-8 and TRBJ2-3; no reliable D call. CDR1 is SGHTS and CDR2 is YDEGEE in the germline V gene. V lost 4 bases, J lost 2 bases, and 11 bases lay in between. This CDR3 has 14 amino acids. As DNA, the CDR3 is TGTGCCAGCAGCGCTCTTTCGCCCACAGATACGCAGTATTTT. This encodes CASSALSPTDTQYF.

The chain joins TRBV6-5 to TRBJ2-5; possible D gene TRBD2, 5 bases. The germline V gene encodes CDR1 MNHEY and CDR2 SVGAGI. Trimming took 5 bases from V and 5 from J, leaving 18 bases between them. This CDR3 contains 15 residues. The CDR3 DNA reads TGTGCCAGCAGTCGCCTTTTAGGGTTAGCGGAGACCCAGTACTTC. It is translated as CASSRLLGLAETQYF.

The genes are TRBV27 and TRBJ1-6; D gene ambiguous. The V end lost 4 bases, the J end lost 12 bases, and 19 bases lay between the germline ends. The CDR3 covers 15 residues. Germline lookup yields CDR1 MNHEY and CDR2 SMNVEV (reference sequence). DNA of the CDR3: TGTGCCAGCAGTTCCGGGTCAGTCACATTCAGACCCCTCCACTTT. Protein product: CASSSGSVTFRPLHF.

This clone was recorded only once. V gene TRBV10-2 combines with J gene TRBJ1-2; 7 bases are shared with TRBD1. There are 15 residues in the CDR3. V dropped 0 bases and J dropped 4; count of bases not matched to a gene: 5. Per the germline V gene, CDR1 is WSHSY and CDR2 is SAAADI. The CDR3 reads CASSESPGDSYGYTF. CDR3 in DNA: TGCGCCAGCAGTGAGTCACCCGGGGACAGCTATGGCTACACCTTC.

This chain uses TRBV4-1 with TRBJ2-7, with 7 bases matching TRBD2. J was trimmed by 0 bases and V by 0 bases; bases with no gene match: 5. Germline V lookup: CDR1 MGHRA, CDR2 YSYEKL. The CDR3 spans 16 residues. CDR3 amino acids: CASSQDGGGLSYEQYF. The CDR3 DNA reads TGCGCCAGCAGCCAAGATGGCGGGGGTCTCTCCTACGAGCAGTACTTC.

The chain couples TRBV6-5 to TRBJ1-2; 7 nucleotides line up with TRBD1. Germline CDR1 reads MNHEY; CDR2 reads SVGAGI. With V trimmed by 8 bases and J by 9 bases, 12 bases remained unmatched. The CDR3 extends over 13 amino acids. The CDR3 loop is CASRPRTGESYTF. The CDR3 nucleotides read TGTGCCAGCCGACCCCGGACAGGAGAAAGCTACACCTTC.

The chain uses TRBV9 and TRBJ1-2; a weak D match, TRBD1 (5 bases). With 4 bases removed from V and 0 bases from J, the gap between germline ends came to 22 bases. CDR1 SGDLS and CDR2 YYNGEE come from the germline V gene. The CDR3 has 18 residues. CDR3 sequence (DNA): TGTGCCAGCAGCCTCCCCCTTGGGGCCGAGGAAGCTAACTATGGCTACACCTTC. Translated: CASSLPLGAEEANYGYTF.

This clone has only a few counts. The chain combines TRBV28 with TRBJ1-6, with D tentatively TRBD1 (5 bases). Germline assignment: CDR1 MDHEN and CDR2 SYDVKM. This CDR3 has 18 residues. With 3 bases removed from V and 13 bases from J, the gap between germline ends came to 28 bases. CDR3 in amino acids: CASSLQGRSTLGLHPLHF. The CDR3 DNA follows: TGTGCCAGCAGTTTGCAGGGACGGTCCACGTTAGGGCTTCACCCCCTCCACTTT.

This clone has only a few counts. This sequence joins TRBV6-5 and TRBJ2-7; D is possibly TRBD1 (6 bases). In germline, CDR1 is MNHEY, CDR2 SVGAGI. V shed 4 bases and J shed 3 bases, with 7 bases lying between them. The CDR3 covers 12 residues. This CDR3 is CASSWDNYEQYF. The CDR3 DNA reads TGTGCCAGCAGTTGGGACAACTACGAGCAGTACTTC.

The chain employs TRBV7-9 and TRBJ2-7; 8 positions agree with TRBD1. Trimming at V came to 6 bases and at J to 3 bases, leaving 13 bases not matched to a gene. The CDR3 sequence is 16 residues long. CDR1 is SEHNR, CDR2 FQNEAQ, per germline (reference sequence). The CDR3 region is CASSIPVAGQGYEQYF. DNA of the CDR3: TGTGCCAGCAGTATCCCAGTCGCAGGACAGGGCTACGAGCAGTACTTC.

Concerning this clone itself: Other DNA sequences in this specimen translate into the identical CDR3. This sequence joins TRBV3-1 (or the pseudogene TRBV3-2) and TRBJ2-3, with 11 bases that match TRBD2. The CDR3 totals 15 residues. From germline, CDR1 is LGHDT and CDR2 YNNKEL (reference sequence). Trimming cost V 5 bases and J 1 base; bases outside gene matches: 2. CDR3 region: CASSLLAGGTDTQYF. The CDR3 DNA follows: TGTGCCAGCAGCTTACTAGCGGGGGGCACAGATACGCAGTATTTT.

In its sample, this clone was seen once. The rearrangement uses TRBV19 and TRBJ2-7, with 11 bases identical to TRBD1. The CDR3 has 15 amino acids. The ends lost 5 bases at V and 0 bases at J; junction bases unmatched: 3. CDR1 and CDR2 (germline): LNHDA, SQIVND (reference sequence). In DNA form, the CDR3 reads TGTGCCAGTAGTCCCGGGACAGGGGGCTCCTACGAGCAGTACTTC. Protein sequence: CASSPGTGGSYEQYF.

V and J are TRBV29-1 and TRBJ2-5; 7 bases are shared with TRBD2. V gave up 2 bases and J gave up 1 base; unmatched junction bases: 4. CDR3 length: 14 residues. The V gene's germline CDR1 is SQVTM and CDR2 ANQGSEA. CDR3 in amino acids: CSVEMGLTQETQYF. In nucleotides, the CDR3 is TGCAGCGTTGAAATGGGACTAACCCAAGAGACCCAGTACTTC.

The V call is TRBV18, the J call TRBJ1-1, with D perhaps TRBD1 (6 bases). The germline V gene has CDR1 KGHSH and CDR2 LQKENI. The V end lost 3 bases, the J end lost 1 base, and 9 bases lay between the germline ends. The CDR3 sequence is 14 residues long. The CDR3 nucleotides read TGTGCCAGCTCACCGGCCAGGGGGAACACTGAAGCTTTCTTT. Protein: CASSPARGNTEAFF.

The rearrangement links TRBV27 to TRBJ2-7; the D call may be TRBD1 or TRBD2 (5 bases each). V was clipped by 3 bases and J by 7 bases, with 16 bases between them. From germline, CDR1 is MNHEY and CDR2 SMNVEV (reference sequence). The CDR3 is 14 amino acids. The CDR3, as DNA: TGTGCCAGCAGTTTCGGGACCGGGCATGGGGAGCAGTACTTC. It yields the protein CASSFGTGHGEQYF.

This chain uses TRBV6-1 with TRBJ2-1; no firm D call. Germline V gene sequence: CDR1 MNHNS, CDR2 SASEGT. The CDR3 length is 15 residues. V lost 1 base and J 0 bases, leaving 7 bases between the germline ends. The CDR3 loop reads CASSEDGLSYNEQFF. The CDR3 coding sequence is TGTGCCAGCAGTGAAGACGGCCTCTCCTACAATGAGCAGTTCTTC.

CDR3 region: CASSYLQGGTGELFF. The DNA for the CDR3 is TGTGCCAGCAGTTACTTACAGGGAGGGACCGGGGAGCTGTTTTTT. The gene calls are TRBV6-5 and TRBJ2-2; possible D gene TRBD2, 7 bases. Germline V gives CDR1 MNHEY, CDR2 SVGAGI. Trimming took 1 base from V and 5 from J, leaving 11 bases between them. This CDR3 comprises 15 residues.